Each of the 29 T cell receptor beta chains below was sequenced from the same sample in a study of vaccination and CD4 T cells after COVID-19. Their antigen targets remain unknown. The treatment was: approximately nine-day PBMC culture with coronavirus spike peptide pools or control peptides (ViraFEST assay). During the years 2011-2018, before the COVID-19 pandemic, the unexposed donor's CD4+ T cells were collected. At the Johns Hopkins FTIC core, DNA taken from cultured CD4+ T cells was sequenced by way of the Oncomine TCR Beta short-read assay. Scientists extracted genomic DNA from CD4+ T cells grown in culture. TCRdb re-analysed the PCR reads in MiXCR, keeping a single row per CDR3 protein. The sample lists some 8,500 distinct CDR3 sequences; about 37% were seen once. The sample was CD4+ T cells from blood, cultured in vitro. The receptors shown here come from a human donor in good health.

The rearrangement uses TRBV19 and TRBJ2-1; TRBD1 matches 10 bases. CDR3 length equals 15 residues. The trim removed 9 bases at V and 7 bases at J, leaving 12 bases unmatched. In germline, CDR1 is LNHDA, CDR2 SQIVND (reference sequence). The CDR3 here is CASRDRDRGKNEQFF. The CDR3 nucleotides read TGTGCCAGCAGGGACCGGGACAGGGGAAAGAATGAGCAGTTCTTC.

The J gene is TRBJ1-1, the V gene TRBV6-1; D is unclear. The CDR3 has 17 residues. Germline loops: CDR1 MNHNS, CDR2 SASEGT. Trimming shortened V by 4 bases and J by 0 bases, and 18 bases separated the two germline ends. The CDR3 region has the DNA TGTGCCAGCAGTGTCCGGGATTTTCGGCCCCTGAACACTGAAGCTTTCTTT. Translation gives CASSVRDFRPLNTEAFF.

This chain links TRBV5-6 with TRBJ1-1; 11 bases are a match to TRBD1. The CDR3 extends over 16 amino acids. Trimming at V came to 0 bases and at J to 5 bases, leaving 6 bases not matched to a gene. Germline assignment: CDR1 SGHDT and CDR2 YYEEEE. As DNA, the CDR3 is TGTGCCAGCAGCTTGGCGGGACAGGGGGGAGGTACTGAAGCTTTCTTT. Translation: CASSLAGQGGGTEAFF.

This clonotype has only a few counts. The chain employs TRBV28 and TRBJ1-2; no clear D. CDR3 length: 11 amino acids. Germline V lookup: CDR1 MDHEN, CDR2 SYDVKM. The V end was cut by 6 bases, the J end by 5 bases, with 7 bases between. The CDR3 region has the DNA TGTGCCAGCAGGGCGCCGTATGGCTACACCTTC. This encodes CASRAPYGYTF.

The V and J genes are TRBV20-1 and TRBJ1-2; no clear D gene. V was clipped by 3 bases and J by 0 bases, with 11 bases between them. Germline CDR1 is DFQATT and CDR2 is SNEGSKA (reference sequence). This CDR3 has 14 amino acids. The CDR3 loop is CSASFSTANYGYTF. In DNA form, the CDR3 reads TGCAGTGCTAGCTTTAGTACAGCTAACTATGGCTACACCTTC.

This clonotype was detected a few times. The V call is TRBV4-3, the J call TRBJ1-2; D remains unclear. Germline lookup yields CDR1 LGHNA and CDR2 YSLEER. This CDR3 has 14 residues. Trimming removed 1 base at V and 7 bases at J, with 13 bases between. The CDR3 is CASSQGTAGFGYTF. CDR3 nucleotide sequence: TGCGCCAGCAGCCAAGGCACCGCGGGCTTTGGCTACACCTTC.

The rearrangement uses TRBV20-1 and TRBJ1-3; D ambiguous. CDR3 length: 11 amino acids. Between the trimmed V and J ends, which lost 7 bases and 4 bases, there was a span of 8 bases. Germline loops: CDR1 DFQATT, CDR2 SNEGSKA (reference sequence). CDR3 residues: CSGAEGNTIYF. In DNA, the CDR3 is TGCAGTGGAGCGGAAGGAAACACCATATATTTT.

This clonotype appeared a few times. The V and J genes are TRBV19 and TRBJ1-5; maybe TRBD1 (5 bases). The CDR3 runs 14 residues. CDR1 is LNHDA and CDR2 is SQIVND in the germline V gene (reference sequence). With 4 bases removed from V and 4 bases from J, the gap between germline ends came to 11 bases. This CDR3 reads CASSTGLPNQPQHF. The CDR3 DNA reads TGTGCCAGTAGTACGGGACTGCCGAATCAGCCCCAGCATTTT.

The chain is built from TRBV7-8 and TRBJ2-3; D is undetermined. V lost 5 bases to trimming and J lost 3 bases, with 18 bases between them. From germline, CDR1 is SGHVS and CDR2 FQNEAQ. The CDR3 loop spans 16 amino acids. The CDR3 spells CASSPPLRLGTDTQYF. In DNA form, the CDR3 reads TGTGCCAGCAGCCCCCCCCTAAGACTTGGGACAGATACGCAGTATTTT.

This clonotype appeared a few times. The chain employs TRBV6-2 or TRBV6-3 and TRBJ1-6; 7 nucleotides match TRBD1. CDR1 MNHEY and CDR2 SVGEGT come from the germline V gene. V lost 6 bases, J lost 0 bases, and 5 bases stayed unmatched. CDR3 length: 16 amino acids. The CDR3 region is CASRSGGSSYNSPLHF. Here the CDR3 DNA reads TGTGCCAGCAGATCAGGGGGGAGCTCCTATAATTCACCCCTCCACTTT.

This clonotype is labeled as hyperexpanded (1% or more). V and J are TRBV24-1 and TRBJ2-3; TRBD1 matches at 10 bases. V lost 9 bases, J lost 6 bases, and 11 bases stayed unmatched. The CDR3 runs to 15 residues. Germline loops: CDR1 KGHDR, CDR2 SFDVKD. CDR3 region: CATGGDRGLLDTQYF. The CDR3 DNA reads as TGTGCCACCGGGGGGGACAGGGGACTACTTGATACGCAGTATTTT.

The chain employs TRBV29-1 and TRBJ1-1; the D gene is possibly TRBD1 (5 bases). With 8 bases removed from V and 1 base from J, the gap between germline ends came to 14 bases. The CDR3 is 13 amino acids. Germline values: CDR1 SQVTM, CDR2 ANQGSEA. The CDR3 loop is CSSAEGTNTEAFF. In DNA, the CDR3 is TGCAGCTCAGCGGAGGGGACGAACACTGAAGCTTTCTTT. Based on the CDR3 plus reference TRBV29-1 and TRBJ1-1, the full variable domain is SAVISQKPSRDICQRGTSLTIQCQVDSQVTMMFWYRQQPGQSLTLIATANQGSEATYESGFVIDKFPISRPNLTFSTLTVSNMSPEDSSIYLCSSAEGTNTEAFFGQGTRLTVV.

The rearrangement joins TRBV18 to TRBJ2-5; no definite D call. The CDR3 totals 12 residues. The V end lost 1 base, the J end lost 3 bases, and 3 bases lay between the germline ends. The germline V gene encodes CDR1 KGHSH and CDR2 LQKENI. CDR3 coding DNA: TGTGCCAGCTCACCACGTGAAGAGACCCAGTACTTC. This gives the protein CASSPREETQYF.

This chain connects TRBV12-3 or TRBV12-4 to TRBJ1-2, with unresolved D. This CDR3 comprises 13 residues. With 1 base removed from V and 8 bases from J, the gap between germline ends came to 11 bases. The CDR3 coding sequence is TGTGCCAGCAGTTTAGAGGTAGTAGGAGGCTACACCTTC. This sequence encodes CASSLEVVGGYTF.

V and J are TRBV7-2 and TRBJ2-3; D unresolved. The length of the CDR3 is 16 residues. The V end lost 3 bases, the J end lost 0 bases, and 13 bases lay between the germline ends. CDR1 SGHTA and CDR2 FQGNSA come from the germline V gene. The CDR3 spells CASSLSAIPSTDTQYF. The CDR3 bases are TGTGCCAGCAGCTTGTCAGCAATTCCTAGCACAGATACGCAGTATTTT.

The sample holds a few counts of this clonotype. CDR3 sequence (DNA): TGTGCCAGCAGTTTAAGGGGACAGGGGGCGAATGGCTACACCTTC. It is translated as CASSLRGQGANGYTF. This chain connects TRBV28 to TRBJ1-2, with 12 positions matching TRBD1. V lost 2 bases and J lost 6; bases outside the gene matches: 4. The CDR3 is made up of 15 amino acids. Germline V gene data show CDR1 as MDHEN and CDR2 as SYDVKM.

This clonotype was detected only a few times. The chain uses TRBV20-1 and TRBJ2-5; 9 nucleotides align to TRBD2. CDR3 length equals 16 residues. Germline lookup yields CDR1 DFQATT and CDR2 SNEGSKA (reference sequence). Trimming at V came to 0 bases and at J to 2 bases, leaving 7 bases not matched to a gene. CDR3 bases: TGCAGTGCTAGAGATATAAAGCGGGGGGTTCAAGAGACCCAGTACTTC. It encodes CSARDIKRGVQETQYF.

The J gene is TRBJ1-2, the V gene TRBV5-5; the match to TRBD1 covers 7 bases. CDR3 length: 14 amino acids. CDR1 is SGHKS and CDR2 is YYEKEE in the germline V gene (reference sequence). Trimming at V came to 3 bases and at J to 2 bases, leaving 4 bases not matched to a gene. For the CDR3, the DNA is TGTGCCAGCAGCTCGACGACAGGGAACTATGGCTACACCTTC. It translates to CASSSTTGNYGYTF.

This clonotype was seen a few times. This chain joins TRBV10-3 and TRBJ1-2, with D possibly being TRBD1 (5 bases). Trimming took 2 bases from V and 3 from J, leaving 16 bases between them. The V gene's germline CDR1 is ENHRY and CDR2 SYGVKD. The CDR3 covers 16 residues. CDR3: CAISETQGGMHYGYTF. In DNA, the CDR3 is TGTGCCATCAGTGAGACGCAGGGTGGAATGCACTATGGCTACACCTTC.

DNA of the CDR3: TGTGCCAGCCTACTAGGAAGGGAGACCCAGTACTTC. As protein: CASLLGRETQYF. This rearrangement joins TRBV6-1 to TRBJ2-5, with D possibly TRBD2 on 5 matching bases. The length of the CDR3 is 12 residues. CDR1 and CDR2 from the germline V gene are MNHNS and SASEGT. With 8 bases removed from V and 5 bases from J, the gap between germline ends came to 12 bases.

A few counts support this clonotype. The genes are TRBV20-1 and TRBJ1-2; D is perhaps TRBD1 (6 bases). Trimming left V 2 bases short and J 8 bases short, with 9 bases between. Germline loops: CDR1 DFQATT, CDR2 SNEGSKA (reference sequence). The CDR3 spans 11 residues. The CDR3 coding sequence is TGCAGTGCTAGAACAGGGACAGGCTACACCTTC. Its protein is CSARTGTGYTF.

This clonotype was seen a few times. V is TRBV6-1 and J is TRBJ1-5, with 8 bases fitting TRBD1. The ends lost 7 bases at V and 4 bases at J; junction bases unmatched: 12. This CDR3 is built from 16 residues. The germline gives CDR1 MNHNS, CDR2 SASEGT. CDR3 protein: CASILDGQGVNQPQHF. In DNA form, the CDR3 reads TGTGCCAGCATTCTCGACGGACAGGGCGTGAATCAGCCCCAGCATTTT.

The chain employs TRBV24-1 and TRBJ2-5, with D unresolved. The CDR3 contains 12 residues. Trimming removed 1 base at V and 3 bases at J, with 2 bases between. CDR1 KGHDR and CDR2 SFDVKD come from the germline V gene. Here the CDR3 reads CATSDFKETQYF. As DNA, the CDR3 is TGTGCCACCAGTGATTTTAAAGAGACCCAGTACTTC.

This chain joins TRBV14 and TRBJ1-6, with 10 bases fitting TRBD1. The CDR3 length is 16 residues. V gave up 4 bases and J gave up 8 bases; unmatched junction bases: 8. In germline, CDR1 is SGHDN, CDR2 FVKESK. CDR3 bases: TGTGCCAGCAGCCTCTGGGCGGGACAGGGGCATTCACCCCTCCACTTT. Translated, it gives CASSLWAGQGHSPLHF.

The chain joins TRBV29-1 to TRBJ1-1; D ambiguous. The CDR3 has 12 residues. Trimming pared 6 bases from V and 0 bases from J, leaving 8 bases between. Germline CDR1 is SQVTM and CDR2 is ANQGSEA. CDR3 nucleotides: TGCAGCGTCGGACGGCTGAACACTGAAGCTTTCTTT. Residues: CSVGRLNTEAFF.

This clonotype showed up just a few times. The chain uses TRBV20-1 and TRBJ2-6; D might be TRBD2 (6 bases). Per germline, CDR1 DFQATT and CDR2 SNEGSKA (reference sequence). The CDR3 contains 16 residues. V lost 3 bases, J lost 0 bases, and 12 bases lay in between. This CDR3 is CSASGGSASGANVLTF. As DNA, the CDR3 is TGCAGTGCTAGTGGGGGGTCAGCCTCTGGGGCCAACGTCCTGACTTTC.

This clonotype was observed a few times. V usage is TRBV11-1 and J usage is TRBJ1-3; D possibly corresponds to TRBD1 (6 bases). This CDR3 region has 15 residues. Trimming stripped 5 bases from V and 0 bases from J, with 11 bases between. CDR1 and CDR2 (germline): SGHAT, FQDESV (reference sequence). In DNA form, the CDR3 reads TGTGCCAGCAGCCCCCGGACAGCCTCTGGAAACACCATATATTTT. Translation: CASSPRTASGNTIYF.

This clonotype has only a few counts. The chain combines TRBV6-1 with TRBJ1-2, with D unresolved. The CDR3 is 12 residues long. Trimming stripped 4 bases from V and 6 bases from J, with 9 bases between. The V gene's germline CDR1 is MNHNS and CDR2 SASEGT. CDR3 sequence reads: CASSVIGHGYTF. The CDR3 bases are TGTGCCAGCAGTGTAATAGGGCATGGCTACACCTTC.

The J gene is TRBJ1-5, the V gene TRBV20-1; 8 positions match TRBD1. This CDR3 has 14 amino acids. Germline V gene data show CDR1 as DFQATT and CDR2 as SNEGSKA (reference sequence). V lost 5 bases to trimming and J lost 3 bases; unmatched junction nucleotides: 6. The CDR3 region is CSAYDRGANQPQHF. CDR3 DNA sequence: TGCAGTGCTTACGACAGGGGAGCCAATCAGCCCCAGCATTTT.